This T cell receptor (beta chain) was profiled in a study of cytomegalovirus exposure and HLA in healthy donors. Study-wide findings and caveats: Reportedly, a later analysis found an Asian-associated ancestry cluster had fewer N-insertions than the approximately 670-donor mean. A later analysis associated 15,000 or so TCR beta sequences with HLA alleles at a 0.05 false discovery rate. The authors later found TCR association rates varying by HLA locus, with DRB1 most and HLA-C fewest. Most of the TCR beta V segments (in an earlier analysis) were productive either about 87% or about 30% of the time.

V was shortened by 5 bases and J by 7 bases, with 11 bases between the two germline ends. Germline V gives CDR1 LNHDA, CDR2 SQIVND (reference sequence). The CDR3 runs 13 residues. Worth noting for this clone: Antigen: not known.

Use of 60 Vbeta and 13 Jbeta primers characterized the PCR. Data came from immunoSEQ multiplex PCR; TCRdb stores just in-frame clones and leaves some out. The listing contains fewer than 200,000 clones. The gene calls are TRBV19 and TRBJ2-2, with D tentatively TRBD1 (6 bases). The specimen sequenced was PBMCs. The TCR sequence derives from a woman aged 60-75 years in good health and CMV-seronegative. CDR3 loop: CASSVQGGGELFF. CDR3 DNA: TGTGCCAGTAGTGTACAGGGTGGCGGGGAGCTGTTTTTT.